This entry lists 17 T cell receptor beta chains sequenced from one sample in a study of T cells after yellow fever vaccination. TCRdb ran MiXCR on the 5' RACE reads and lists one entry per CDR3 protein. The data contain under 150,000 distinct CDR3 sequences, about 7.7% of them singletons. The material was CD4+ T cells sorted from PBMCs, obtained 5 days after the yellow fever booster vaccination. Receptors were obtained from a man aged 30 to 39 who received the YFV17D yellow fever vaccine.

This clonotype was recorded many times. This rearrangement joins TRBV7-2 to TRBJ2-5, with D tentatively TRBD2 (6 bases). The V gene lost 5 bases and the J gene lost 5 bases, with 21 bases spanning the gap. Germline CDR1 SGHTA, CDR2 FQGNSA. This CDR3 region has 16 residues. CDR3 amino acids: CASSPSRDLLGETQYF. DNA of the CDR3: TGTGCCAGCAGCCCGAGTCGGGACTTGCTAGGGGAGACCCAGTACTTC.

This clonotype showed up many times. The V and J genes are TRBV12-3 or TRBV12-4 and TRBJ2-5; TRBD1 matches at 7 bases. The V segment lost 5 bases and the J segment 5 bases; nucleotides outside the gene matches: 5. The CDR3 runs 13 residues. CDR3 DNA sequence: TGTGCCAGCAGTGCAACAGGGGAGGAGACCCAGTACTTC. Translated, it gives CASSATGEETQYF.

This clonotype was observed many times. The V gene is TRBV6-5, the J gene TRBJ2-7; 11 positions match TRBD1. Trimming cost V 0 bases and J 6 bases; bases outside gene matches: 4. In germline, CDR1 is MNHEY, CDR2 SVGAGI. The CDR3 has 15 residues. The DNA of the CDR3 is TGTGCCAGCAGTTACTCGTGGACAGGGGGCCGCGAGCAGTACTTC. Protein: CASSYSWTGGREQYF.

At least ten counts were recorded for this clonotype. The J gene is TRBJ2-7, the V gene TRBV7-2; 7 nucleotides align to TRBD2. Looked up from germline, CDR1 is SGHTA and CDR2 is FQGNSA. V lost 2 bases to trimming and J lost 5 bases; unmatched junction nucleotides: 6. This CDR3 is 14 amino acids long. The CDR3 region has the DNA TGTGCCAGCAGCTTAACCGGACTAGGCCACGAGCAGTACTTC. Its translation: CASSLTGLGHEQYF.

This clonotype was detected many times. The gene calls are TRBV2 and TRBJ2-1; D not resolved. There are 13 residues in the CDR3. V was pared by 7 bases and J by 9 bases, with 16 bases between. Germline loops: CDR1 SNHLY, CDR2 FYNNEI. CDR3 sequence reads: CASTYGSKGEQFF. The CDR3 bases are TGTGCCAGCACCTACGGCAGTAAGGGTGAGCAGTTCTTC.

At least ten counts were recorded for this clonotype. This rearrangement joins TRBV6-1 to TRBJ1-5; 7 bases map to TRBD1. The length of the CDR3 is 14 residues. Germline values: CDR1 MNHNS, CDR2 SASEGT. V was clipped by 6 bases and J by 2 bases; unmatched bases: 4. Here the CDR3 DNA reads TGTGCCAGCAGCCGCGACAGGGGCAATCAGCCCCAGCATTTT. Protein sequence: CASSRDRGNQPQHF.

This clonotype was seen more than once but under ten times. A read error may explain this, as a much larger clone is one base away. This rearrangement joins TRBV20-1 to TRBJ2-3, with 9 bases aligning to TRBD2. The CDR3 totals 15 residues. The germline CDR1 and CDR2 sequences are DFQATT and SNEGSKA (reference sequence). CDR3 sequence reads: CCAPRWGAGGDTQYF. The DNA for the CDR3 is TGCTGTGCTCCCCGGTGGGGAGCGGGAGGAGATACGCAGTATTTT.

This clonotype has a count of ten or more. The gene calls are TRBV7-9 and TRBJ1-1; perhaps TRBD1 as D (6 bases). Trimming left V 3 bases short and J 1 base short, with 9 bases between. Germline lookup yields CDR1 SEHNR and CDR2 FQNEAQ (reference sequence). CDR3 length: 14 residues. CDR3 DNA sequence: TGTGCCAGCAGCTTGGACAGACCGAACACTGAAGCTTTCTTT. This sequence encodes CASSLDRPNTEAFF.

Ten or more counts support this clonotype. The chain is built from TRBV9 and TRBJ2-7; 12 bases align to TRBD1. Germline CDR1 and CDR2: SGDLS and YYNGEE. V trimming: 4 bases; J trimming: 4 bases; junction bases outside the gene matches: 3. The CDR3 spans 14 residues. CDR3 in amino acids: CASSRDRGLYEQYF. The CDR3 DNA reads TGTGCCAGCAGCCGGGACAGGGGGCTTTACGAGCAGTACTTC. Together with reference TRBV9 and TRBJ2-7, the CDR3 gives the full variable domain: DSGVTQTPKHLITATGQRVTLRCSPRSGDLSVYWYQQSLDQGLQFLIQYYNGEERAKGNILERFSAQQFPDLHSELNLSSLELGDSALYFCASSRDRGLYEQYFGPGTRLTVT.

There are many counts of this clonotype. This chain links TRBV7-6 with TRBJ2-7; 10 nucleotides line up with TRBD1. The CDR3 totals 16 residues. The V segment lost 5 bases and the J segment 2 bases; nucleotides outside the gene matches: 9. CDR1 is SGHVS, CDR2 FNYEAQ, per germline. The CDR3 DNA sequence: TGTGCCAGCAGCGACCGGCGGGGGACAGGGGCCTACGAGCAGTACTTC. The encoded protein is CASSDRRGTGAYEQYF.

This clonotype was found many times. This rearrangement joins TRBV7-2 to TRBJ2-7; no firm D call. Germline CDR1 and CDR2: SGHTA and FQGNSA. With 1 base removed from V and 0 bases from J, the gap between germline ends came to 16 bases. This CDR3 comprises 17 residues. The CDR3 sequence is CASSLVVAVYSSYEQYF. The CDR3 nucleotides are TGTGCCAGCAGCTTAGTTGTTGCGGTCTATAGCTCCTACGAGCAGTACTTC. The whole variable domain, remainder taken from reference TRBV7-2 and TRBJ2-7, is GAGVSQSPSNKVTEKGKDVELRCDPISGHTALYWYRQSLGQGLEFLIYFQGNSAPDKSGLPSDRFSAERTGGSVSTLTIQRTQQEDSAVYLCASSLVVAVYSSYEQYFGPGTRLTVT.

This clonotype occurred many times. The rearrangement links TRBV3-1 to TRBJ2-2; D unresolved. The CDR3 runs to 16 residues. The germline CDR1 and CDR2 sequences are LGHDT and YNNKEL (reference sequence). With 2 bases removed from V and 6 bases from J, the gap between germline ends came to 16 bases. CDR3 sequence reads: CASSQTIQLGSGELFF. The CDR3, as DNA: TGTGCCAGCAGCCAAACGATACAGCTAGGGTCCGGGGAGCTGTTTTTT. The variable domain in full, completed from reference TRBV3-1 and TRBJ2-2, reads DTAVSQTPKYLVTQMGNDKSIKCEQNLGHDTMYWYKQDSKKFLKIMFSYNNKELIINETVPNRFSPKSPDKAHLNLHINSLELGDSAVYFCASSQTIQLGSGELFFGEGSRLTVL.

This clonotype turned up a few times. The chain carries TRBV7-2 and TRBJ2-7, with D maybe TRBD2 (7 bases). The ends were cut back, 1 base at V and 5 bases at J, with 21 bases in the middle. This CDR3 comprises 17 residues. Germline V CDR1 and CDR2: SGHTA, FQGNSA. The CDR3 sequence: CASSLVPGSAGAHEQYF. The CDR3 DNA reads TGTGCCAGCAGCTTAGTACCGGGCTCCGCGGGGGCCCACGAGCAGTACTTC.

This clonotype was seen at least ten times. The V and J genes are TRBV7-8 and TRBJ2-2; D unresolved. CDR1 and CDR2 (germline): SGHVS, FQNEAQ. V lost 9 bases, J lost 0 bases, and 11 bases lay in between. The CDR3 totals 14 residues. The CDR3 nucleotides read TGTGCCAGATCCCCCTTCACGAACACCGGGGAGCTGTTTTTT. As protein: CARSPFTNTGELFF.

This clonotype has at least ten counts. This chain uses TRBV27 with TRBJ1-1; 11 bases align to TRBD1. Unmatched junction bases numbered 8, after V lost 4 bases and J lost 1 base. The CDR3 extends over 17 amino acids. CDR1 and CDR2 from the germline V gene are MNHEY and SMNVEV (reference sequence). CDR3 nucleotides: TGTGCCAGCAGTTCCAGGACAGGGGGCGTGAGGAACACTGAAGCTTTCTTT. It encodes CASSSRTGGVRNTEAFF.

Many counts were recorded for this clonotype. The rearrangement joins TRBV7-2 to TRBJ2-1; a weak D match, TRBD2 (6 bases). Germline-derived CDR1 and CDR2 are SGHTA and FQGNSA. The CDR3 consists of 15 residues. V lost 4 bases and J 5 bases, leaving 15 bases between the germline ends. CDR3 bases: TGTGCCAGCAGCTCTCGAGGAGGGCCAAACAATGAGCAGTTCTTC. This translates into CASSSRGGPNNEQFF.

This clonotype was recorded many times. The genes are TRBV5-1 and TRBJ2-7; weak D call: TRBD1 (6 bases). Deletions cut 0 bases from V and 10 bases from J, with 14 bases between. Germline V gives CDR1 SGHRS, CDR2 YFSETQ. This CDR3 comprises 13 residues. The CDR3 region has the DNA TGCGCCAGCAGCTTGGAACAGGGCCTTCCACAGTACTTC. Residues: CASSLEQGLPQYF.